This T cell receptor beta chain came from a study of blood T cells in healthy people across ages. This clonotype has only a few counts. Alongside a J-beta primer mix, a sample-barcoded 5' primer served in a second PCR lasting roughly 6 to 11 cycles. Unique molecular identifiers of 12 random nucleotides labeled each cDNA. MiXCR was run by TCRdb on the 5' RACE reads, yielding one entry per CDR3 protein. Altogether approximately 900,000 distinct CDR3 sequences are present, just under 30% being singletons, with the ten largest covering 10% to 13%. This sample also appeared in a second study, on T cells of mothers and their children. As that report states: At a rate of around 1.6 ug per 15 ul, cDNA synthesis received all of the extracted RNA.

What was sequenced was blood. The TCR originated in a woman in her thirties or forties in good health.

The CDR3 nucleotides read TGTGCCAGCAGCCAAATCATCCGGGGGGAGCAGTACTTC. Its translation: CASSQIIRGEQYF. The chain carries TRBV14 and TRBJ2-4; 7 bases match TRBD2. Germline CDR1 SGHDN, CDR2 FVKESK. V shed 2 bases and J 13 bases; nucleotides not matched to a gene: 8. CDR3 length: 13 amino acids.